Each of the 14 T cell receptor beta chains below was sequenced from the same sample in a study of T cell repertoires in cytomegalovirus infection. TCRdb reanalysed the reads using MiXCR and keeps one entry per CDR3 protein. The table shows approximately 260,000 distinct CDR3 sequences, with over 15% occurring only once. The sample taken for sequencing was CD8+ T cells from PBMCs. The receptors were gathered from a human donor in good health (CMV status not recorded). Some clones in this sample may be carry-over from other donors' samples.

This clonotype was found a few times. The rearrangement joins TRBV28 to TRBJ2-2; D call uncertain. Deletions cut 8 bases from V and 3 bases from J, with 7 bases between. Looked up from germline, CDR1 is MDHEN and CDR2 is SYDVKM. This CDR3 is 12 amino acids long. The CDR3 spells CASGVYTGELFF. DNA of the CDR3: TGTGCCAGCGGGGTTTACACCGGGGAGCTGTTTTTT.

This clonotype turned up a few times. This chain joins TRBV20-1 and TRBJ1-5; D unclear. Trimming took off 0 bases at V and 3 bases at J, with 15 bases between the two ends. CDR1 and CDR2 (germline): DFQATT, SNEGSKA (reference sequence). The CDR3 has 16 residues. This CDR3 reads CSARDRKALFNQPQHF. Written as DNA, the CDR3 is TGCAGTGCTAGAGATAGGAAAGCACTATTCAATCAGCCCCAGCATTTT.

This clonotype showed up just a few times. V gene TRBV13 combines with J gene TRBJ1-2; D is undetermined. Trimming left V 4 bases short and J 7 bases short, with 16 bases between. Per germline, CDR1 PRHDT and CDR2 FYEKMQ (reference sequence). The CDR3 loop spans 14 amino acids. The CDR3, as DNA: TGTGCCAGCAGCTCCCATACCGGACTGGCTGGCTACACCTTC. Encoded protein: CASSSHTGLAGYTF.

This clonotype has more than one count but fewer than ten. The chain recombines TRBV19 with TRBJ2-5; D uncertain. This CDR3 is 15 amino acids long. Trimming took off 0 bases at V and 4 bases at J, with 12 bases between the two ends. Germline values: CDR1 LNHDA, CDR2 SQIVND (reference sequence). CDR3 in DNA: TGTGCCAGTAGTATAGATTCGGAGCCCCCAGAGACCCAGTACTTC. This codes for CASSIDSEPPETQYF.

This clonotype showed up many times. CDR3: CSVAGTGVSGEQYF. The CDR3 nucleotides are TGCAGCGTTGCCGGGACAGGGGTTTCGGGTGAGCAGTACTTC. The chain links TRBV29-1 to TRBJ2-7, with 10 bases matching TRBD1. This CDR3 is built from 14 residues. Germline assignment: CDR1 SQVTM and CDR2 ANQGSEA. V lost 4 bases, J lost 7 bases, and 10 bases stayed unmatched.

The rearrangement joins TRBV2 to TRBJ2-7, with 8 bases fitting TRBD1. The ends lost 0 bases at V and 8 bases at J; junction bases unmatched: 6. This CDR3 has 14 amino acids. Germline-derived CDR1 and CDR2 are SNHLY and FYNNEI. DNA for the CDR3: TGTGCCAGCAGTGAAGCGCCGGACAGGGCCAAGCAGTACTTC. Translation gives CASSEAPDRAKQYF.

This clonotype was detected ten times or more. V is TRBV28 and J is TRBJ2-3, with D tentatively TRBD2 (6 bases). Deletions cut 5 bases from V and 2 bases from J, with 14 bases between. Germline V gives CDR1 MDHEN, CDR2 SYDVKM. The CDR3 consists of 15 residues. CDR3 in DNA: TGTGCCAGCAGTCCGGAGGGCGGAACCACAGATACGCAGTATTTT. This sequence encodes CASSPEGGTTDTQYF.

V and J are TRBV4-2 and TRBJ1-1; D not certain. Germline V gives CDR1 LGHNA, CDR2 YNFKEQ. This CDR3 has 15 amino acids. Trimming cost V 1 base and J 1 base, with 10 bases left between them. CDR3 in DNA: TGTGCCAGCAGCCAAGGGGCAGGTGAGAACACTGAAGCTTTCTTT. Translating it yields CASSQGAGENTEAFF.

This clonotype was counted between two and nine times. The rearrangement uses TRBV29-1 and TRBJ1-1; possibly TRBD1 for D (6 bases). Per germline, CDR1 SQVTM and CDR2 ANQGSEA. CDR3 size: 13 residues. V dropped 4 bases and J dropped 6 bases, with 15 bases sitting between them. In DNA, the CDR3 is TGCAGCGTTGTGACGGCAGGGGTTGCTGAAGCTTTCTTT. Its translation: CSVVTAGVAEAFF.

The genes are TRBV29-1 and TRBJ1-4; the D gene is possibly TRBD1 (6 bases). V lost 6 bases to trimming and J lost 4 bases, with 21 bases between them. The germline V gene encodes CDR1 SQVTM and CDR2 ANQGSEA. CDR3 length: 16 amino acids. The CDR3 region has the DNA TGCAGCGTAGGGGTATTACAGGGCTTCGGTAATGAAAAACTGTTTTTT. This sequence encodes CSVGVLQGFGNEKLFF.

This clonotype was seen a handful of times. The chain's CDR3 is CASKRGDSDTDTQYF. The CDR3 nucleotides are TGTGCCAGCAAACGCGGGGACAGCGATACAGATACGCAGTATTTT. The gene calls are TRBV7-9 and TRBJ2-3; maybe TRBD1 (7 bases). The germline V gene has CDR1 SEHNR and CDR2 FQNEAQ (reference sequence). The CDR3 extends over 15 amino acids. Trimming removed 7 bases from V and 3 bases from J, with 17 bases in between.

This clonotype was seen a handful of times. CDR3 sequence (DNA): TGTGCCAGCAGTTTCAGGGGAGGGGACTACAATGAGCAGTTCTTC. Its translation: CASSFRGGDYNEQFF. The chain carries TRBV12-3 or TRBV12-4 and TRBJ2-1, with a possible D match to TRBD2 (7 bases). This CDR3 contains 15 residues. Trimming left V 3 bases short and J 3 bases short, with 12 bases between.

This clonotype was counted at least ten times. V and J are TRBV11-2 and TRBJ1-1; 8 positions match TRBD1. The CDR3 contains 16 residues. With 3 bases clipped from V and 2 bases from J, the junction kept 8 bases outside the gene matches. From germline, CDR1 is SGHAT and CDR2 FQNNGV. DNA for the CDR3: TGTGCCAGCAGCTTCTTTCGGACAGGGCCTAACACTGAAGCTTTCTTT. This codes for CASSFFRTGPNTEAFF. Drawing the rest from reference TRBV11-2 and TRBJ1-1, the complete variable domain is EAGVAQSPRYKIIEKRQSVAFWCNPISGHATLYWYQQILGQGPKLLIQFQNNGVVDDSQLPKDRFSAERLKGVDSTLKIQPAKLEDSAVYLCASSFFRTGPNTEAFFGQGTRLTVV.

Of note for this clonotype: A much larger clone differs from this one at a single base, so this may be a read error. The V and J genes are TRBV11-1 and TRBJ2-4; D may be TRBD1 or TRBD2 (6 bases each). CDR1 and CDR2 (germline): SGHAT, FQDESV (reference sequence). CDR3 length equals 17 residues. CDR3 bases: TGTGCCAGCAGCTTAGGGGATAAGGGGGAGGCCAACAACATTCAGTACTTC. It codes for CASSLGDKGEANNIQYF.